This TCR beta chain was identified in a study of response to subunit inactivated influenza vaccine. The study's findings and limits: Only a handful of new T cells, the authors suggested, are recruited with each seasonal influenza vaccination.

CDR1 and CDR2 (germline): LGHNA, YSLEER. This CDR3 spans 16 amino acids. Trimming cost V 0 bases and J 3 bases, with 11 bases left between them. TCRdb fed the RT-PCR reads into MiXCR, producing one record per CDR3 protein. The data show just over 300,000 distinct CDR3 sequences, with around a fifth seen just once and roughly 10% held by the top ten. With regard to this clonotype: Its specificity is unknown.

The receptor was isolated from a man between 50 and 69 years old who received an inactivated influenza vaccine. The specimen was PBMCs from blood, collected about 20 months after vaccination. This chain connects TRBV4-3 to TRBJ2-2; TRBD1 might be the D (6 bases). DNA for the CDR3: TGCGCCAGCAGCCAAGAGCCCGGACAGTACACCGGGGAGCTGTTTTTT. Amino acid sequence: CASSQEPGQYTGELFF.